The rows below give T cell receptor beta chains drawn from one sample of a study of cytomegalovirus exposure and HLA in healthy donors. Sequencing was performed with immunoSEQ multiplex PCR; in TCRdb, only in-frame clones are kept and a portion is missing. The sample lists a few hundred thousand clones; approximately 79% were seen once. Sequenced: PBMCs. The receptors derive from a girl aged 2-9 years in good health and CMV-seronegative. CDR3s include the opening cysteine and the closing phenylalanine or tryptophan. Each record gives: J gene, clone size, V gene, D gene, CDR3 DNA, CDR3 protein. D genes are given only for firm matches. Rows give clone size only sometimes, using once, few, many, or a class for an expanded clone.

TRBJ1-1 | NA | TRBV5-4 | TRBD1 | TGTGCCAGCAGCGAGACAGGGCGCACTGAAGCTTTCTTT | CASSETGRTEAFF
TRBJ1-4 | NA | TRBV18 | NA | TGTGCCAGCTCACCACTGGGGGACTGGTCTAATGAAAAACTGTTTTTT | CASSPLGDWSNEKLFF
TRBJ2-1 | once | TRBV5-4 | TRBD1 | TGTGCCAGCAGCCAACAGGGGGCGGATGAGCAGTTCTTC | CASSQQGADEQFF
TRBJ1-2 | NA | TRBV7-9 | NA | TGTGCCAGCAGCTCCTCAGGGTCCCCGTATGGCTACACCTTC | CASSSSGSPYGYTF
TRBJ1-3 | NA | TRBV11-2 | NA | TGTGCCAGCGGGGGGAAAGGGCGGCTCTCTGGAAACACCATATATTTT | CASGGKGRLSGNTIYF
TRBJ2-7 | NA | TRBV15 | NA | TGTGCCACTAGCAATGACTTTGCGGGGGCCCTTAGCTCCTACGAGCAGTACTTC | CATSNDFAGALSSYEQYF
TRBJ2-7 | NA | TRBV5-6 | TRBD1 | TGTGCCAGCAGCTTGGGGTCTCGGGACAGGATTAGCTCCTACGAGCAGTACTTC | CASSLGSRDRISSYEQYF
TRBJ2-7 | once | TRBV7-2 | TRBD1 | TGTGCCAGCAGCCCCGACAGGGTCTCCTACGAGCAGTACTTC | CASSPDRVSYEQYF
TRBJ1-1 | NA | TRBV10-3 | NA | TGTGCCATCAGTAATAGAGGGGGAGATGAAGCTTTCTTT | CAISNRGGDEAFF
TRBJ2-3 | NA | TRBV7-9 | TRBD1 | TGTGCCAGCAGCCCCTGGACAGGACACACAGATACGCAGTATTTT | CASSPWTGHTDTQYF
TRBJ2-7 | NA | TRBV6-5 | TRBD1 | TGTGCCAGCACCAGCCGACAGGGCACCTCCTACGAGCAGTACTTC | CASTSRQGTSYEQYF
TRBJ1-3 | NA | TRBV5-6 | NA | TGTGCCAGCAGCTTCGTTGGGAGAGGGAGTTCTGGAAACACCATATATTTT | CASSFVGRGSSGNTIYF
TRBJ2-3 | NA | TRBV6-5 | TRBD1 | TGTGCCAGCAGTTCGAGACAGGGTGGGGGTACGCAGTATTTT | CASSSRQGGGTQYF
TRBJ1-4 | once | TRBV6-5 | TRBD1 | TGTGCCAGCAGTCAGAGGACAGGGGCCGATGAAAAACTGTTTTTT | CASSQRTGADEKLFF
TRBJ2-7 | NA | TRBV7-9 | NA | TGTGCCAGCAGCCTCCGGGGGTACGAGCAGTACTTC | CASSLRGYEQYF
TRBJ2-1 | NA | TRBV18 | NA | TGTGCCAGCTCCCCAAAGACAGCTGACAATGAGCAGTTCTTC | CASSPKTADNEQFF
TRBJ2-7 | few | TRBV27 | NA | TGTGCCAGCACCCTCCGGGCCGGCGGGAACTACGAGCAGTACTTC | CASTLRAGGNYEQYF